One T cell receptor beta chain is described in this entry. The method was immunoSEQ multiplex PCR; TCRdb's version includes in-frame clones alone and lacks a portion of them. The table has about 80,000 clones, roughly nine tenths seen once. Trimming removed 6 bases from V and 6 bases from J, with 14 bases in between. The CDR3 runs 14 residues. Germline CDR1 MNHEY, CDR2 SVGEGT. These data originate in a study of blood T cell repertoires in COVID-19. Sequencing was performed on peripheral blood. The origin of this receptor is a man younger than 40 with acute or convalescent COVID-19. V and J are TRBV6-2 or TRBV6-3 and TRBJ2-2; the D is unclear. This chain's CDR3 is CASSPIIEAGELFF. CDR3 nucleotides: TGTGCCAGCAGCCCCATAATAGAGGCCGGGGAGCTGTTTTTT.